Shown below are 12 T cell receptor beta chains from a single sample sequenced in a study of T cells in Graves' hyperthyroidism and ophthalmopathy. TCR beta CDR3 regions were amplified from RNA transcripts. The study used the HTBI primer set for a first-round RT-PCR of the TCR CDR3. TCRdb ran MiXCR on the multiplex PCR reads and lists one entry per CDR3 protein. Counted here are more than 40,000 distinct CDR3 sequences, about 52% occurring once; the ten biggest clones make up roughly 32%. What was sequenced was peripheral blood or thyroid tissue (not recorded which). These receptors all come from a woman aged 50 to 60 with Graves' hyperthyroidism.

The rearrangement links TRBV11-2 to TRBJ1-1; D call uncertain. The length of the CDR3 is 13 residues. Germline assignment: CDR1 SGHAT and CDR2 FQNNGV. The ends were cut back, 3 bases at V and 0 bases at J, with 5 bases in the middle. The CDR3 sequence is CASSFNMNTEAFF. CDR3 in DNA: TGTGCCAGCAGCTTTAACATGAACACTGAAGCTTTCTTT.

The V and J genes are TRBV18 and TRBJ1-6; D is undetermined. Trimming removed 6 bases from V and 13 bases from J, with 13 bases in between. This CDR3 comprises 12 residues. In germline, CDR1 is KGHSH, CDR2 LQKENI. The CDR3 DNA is TGTGCCAGCTCTGAAGCTGGAGGCCCCCTCCACTTT. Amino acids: CASSEAGGPLHF.

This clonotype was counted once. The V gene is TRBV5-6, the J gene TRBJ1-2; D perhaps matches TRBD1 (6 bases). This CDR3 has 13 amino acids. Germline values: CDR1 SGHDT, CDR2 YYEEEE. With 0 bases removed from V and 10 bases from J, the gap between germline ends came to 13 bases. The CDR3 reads CASSLGTGRTYTF. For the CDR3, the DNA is TGTGCCAGCAGCTTGGGCACAGGGCGGACCTACACCTTC.

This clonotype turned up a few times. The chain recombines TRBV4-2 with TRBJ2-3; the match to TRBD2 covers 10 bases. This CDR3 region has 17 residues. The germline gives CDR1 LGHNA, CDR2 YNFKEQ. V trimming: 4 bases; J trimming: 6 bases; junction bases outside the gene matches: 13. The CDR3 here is CASSPSGSGRSRDTQYF. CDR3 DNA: TGTGCCAGCAGCCCCTCTGGTAGCGGGAGGAGTCGTGATACGCAGTATTTT.

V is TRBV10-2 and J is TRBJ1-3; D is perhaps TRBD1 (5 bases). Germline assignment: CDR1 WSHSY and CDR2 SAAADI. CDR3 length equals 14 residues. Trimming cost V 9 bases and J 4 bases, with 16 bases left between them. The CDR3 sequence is CARVNGQAGNTIYF. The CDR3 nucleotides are TGCGCCAGAGTTAACGGACAAGCGGGAAACACCATATATTTT.

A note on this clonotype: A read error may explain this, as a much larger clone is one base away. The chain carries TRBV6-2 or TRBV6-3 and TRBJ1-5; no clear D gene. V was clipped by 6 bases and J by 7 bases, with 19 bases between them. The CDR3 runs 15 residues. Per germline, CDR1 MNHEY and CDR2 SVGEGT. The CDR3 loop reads CASSKWANLAQPQHF. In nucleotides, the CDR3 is TGTGCCAGCAGCAAGTGGGCGAATCTAGCGCAGCCCCAGCATTTT.

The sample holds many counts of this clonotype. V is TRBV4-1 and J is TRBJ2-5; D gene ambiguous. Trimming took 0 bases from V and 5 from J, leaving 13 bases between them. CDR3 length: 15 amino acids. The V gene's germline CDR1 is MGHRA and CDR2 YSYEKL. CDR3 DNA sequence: TGCGCCAGCAGCCAAGAGACCCTGAATGGGGAGACCCAGTACTTC. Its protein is CASSQETLNGETQYF.

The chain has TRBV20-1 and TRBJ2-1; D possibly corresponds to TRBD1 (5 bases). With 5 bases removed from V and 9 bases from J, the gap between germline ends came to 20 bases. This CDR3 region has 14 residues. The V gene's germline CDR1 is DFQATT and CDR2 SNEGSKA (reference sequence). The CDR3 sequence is CSAEKGVGRGEQFF. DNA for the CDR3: TGCAGTGCTGAGAAGGGTGTGGGGCGAGGTGAGCAGTTCTTC.

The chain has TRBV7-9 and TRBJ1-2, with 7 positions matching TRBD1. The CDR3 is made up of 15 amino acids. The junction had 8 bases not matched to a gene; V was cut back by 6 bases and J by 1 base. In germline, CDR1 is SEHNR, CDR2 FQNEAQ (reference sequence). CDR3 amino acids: CASRSGQAYNYGYTF. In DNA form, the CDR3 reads TGTGCCAGCAGATCCGGACAGGCTTATAACTATGGCTACACCTTC.

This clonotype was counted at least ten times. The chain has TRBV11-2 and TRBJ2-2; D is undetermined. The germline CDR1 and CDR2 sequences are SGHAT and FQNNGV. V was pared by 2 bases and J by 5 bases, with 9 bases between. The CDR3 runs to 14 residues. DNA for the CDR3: TGTGCCAGCAGCTTATACTTAGGAACCGGGGAGCTGTTTTTT. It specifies CASSLYLGTGELFF.

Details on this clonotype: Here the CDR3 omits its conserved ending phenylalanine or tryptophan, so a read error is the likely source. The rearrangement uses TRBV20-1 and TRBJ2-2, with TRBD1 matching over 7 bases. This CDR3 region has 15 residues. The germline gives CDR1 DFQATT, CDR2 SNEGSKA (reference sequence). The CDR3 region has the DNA TGCAGTGCTAGAGATCCCAGGGGGAACGCCGGGGAGCTGTTTCTT. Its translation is CSARDPRGNAGELFL.

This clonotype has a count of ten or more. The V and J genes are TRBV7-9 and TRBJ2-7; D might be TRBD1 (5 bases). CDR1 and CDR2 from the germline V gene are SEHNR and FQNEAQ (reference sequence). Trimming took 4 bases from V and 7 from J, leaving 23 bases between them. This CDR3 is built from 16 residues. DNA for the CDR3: TGTGCCAGCAGCTCCACGAACAGGCTCCCCTCTAAAGAGCAGTACTTC. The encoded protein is CASSSTNRLPSKEQYF.